This TCR beta chain was obtained from a study of T cells after yellow fever vaccination. TCRdb itself ran the 5' RACE reads through MiXCR, one entry per CDR3 protein. The data contain some 670,000 distinct CDR3 sequences, roughly an eighth of them seen just once; the ten biggest clones take up around 14%. Study results and limitations: A secondary response was less intense yet reached its peak sooner, at day 5 versus 15.

Germline CDR1 is SGHRS and CDR2 is YFSETQ. The germline V and J ends were trimmed by 1 base and 4 bases, with 12 bases remaining between them. The CDR3 is made up of 16 amino acids. Of note for this clonotype: Its antigen remains unknown.

The clonotype comes from a young man who received the YFV17D yellow fever vaccine. J is TRBJ2-6 and V is TRBV5-1; a weak D match, TRBD1 (5 bases). This specimen consisted of PBMCs, obtained on the day of the yellow fever booster vaccination. Written as DNA, the CDR3 is TGCGCCAGCAGCTTGTCTAGGGGTAAAGGGGCCAACGTCCTGACTTTC. Its protein product is CASSLSRGKGANVLTF.